This T cell receptor beta chain was captured by sequencing in a study of T cells in Graves' hyperthyroidism and ophthalmopathy. CDR3 size: 14 residues. Germline CDR1 and CDR2: LGHNA and YSLEER. V shed 1 base and J shed 5 bases, with 11 bases lying between them. Amplified regions were TCR beta CDR3 sequences from RNA transcripts. The TCR CDR3 first-round RT-PCR relied on the HTBI primer set. TCRdb re-analysed the multiplex PCR reads in MiXCR, keeping a single row per CDR3 protein. The top ten clones hold roughly 8.3% of a sample with around 800,000 distinct CDR3 sequences, about two fifths of them seen once. This clonotype was observed many times. Stable Graves' hyperthyroidism meant no ophthalmopathy progression within 18 months. Fresh 10 ml peripheral blood yielded PBMCs.

The receptor was isolated from a young man with Graves' hyperthyroidism. V gene TRBV4-3 combines with J gene TRBJ2-5, with D possibly TRBD1 on 5 matching bases. The sequenced sample consisted of blood. CDR3 amino acids: CASSQGQGWETQYF. The DNA of the CDR3 is TGCGCCAGCAGCCAAGGGCAGGGTTGGGAGACCCAGTACTTC.